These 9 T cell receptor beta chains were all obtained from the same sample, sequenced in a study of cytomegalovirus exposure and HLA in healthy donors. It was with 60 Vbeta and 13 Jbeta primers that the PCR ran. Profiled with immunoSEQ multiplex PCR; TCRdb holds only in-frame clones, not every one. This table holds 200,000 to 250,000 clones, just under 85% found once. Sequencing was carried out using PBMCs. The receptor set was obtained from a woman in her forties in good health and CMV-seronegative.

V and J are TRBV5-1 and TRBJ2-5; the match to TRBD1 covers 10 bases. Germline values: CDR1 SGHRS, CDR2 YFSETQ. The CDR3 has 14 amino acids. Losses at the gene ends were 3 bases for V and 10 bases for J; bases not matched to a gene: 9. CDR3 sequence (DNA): TGCGCCAGCAGCTCGGGTCCCGGGACAGGGGACCAGTACTTC. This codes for CASSSGPGTGDQYF.

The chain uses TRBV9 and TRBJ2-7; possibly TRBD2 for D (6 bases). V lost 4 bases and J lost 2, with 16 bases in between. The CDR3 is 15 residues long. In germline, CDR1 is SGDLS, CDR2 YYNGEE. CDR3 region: CASSPRTGEAYEQYF. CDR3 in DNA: TGTGCCAGCAGCCCTCGGACGGGAGAAGCCTACGAGCAGTACTTC.

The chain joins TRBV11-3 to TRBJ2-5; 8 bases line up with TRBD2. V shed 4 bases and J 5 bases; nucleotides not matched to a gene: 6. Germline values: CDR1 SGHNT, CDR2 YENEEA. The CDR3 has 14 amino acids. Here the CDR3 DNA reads TGTGCCAGCAGCTGGGGTCGCGGGGGGGAGACCCAGTACTTC. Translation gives CASSWGRGGETQYF.

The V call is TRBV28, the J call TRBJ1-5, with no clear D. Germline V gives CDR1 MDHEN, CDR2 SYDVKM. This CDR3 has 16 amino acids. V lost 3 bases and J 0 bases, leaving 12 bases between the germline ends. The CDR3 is CASSLERHYSNQPQHF. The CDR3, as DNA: TGTGCCAGCAGTTTGGAGCGGCACTATAGCAATCAGCCCCAGCATTTT.

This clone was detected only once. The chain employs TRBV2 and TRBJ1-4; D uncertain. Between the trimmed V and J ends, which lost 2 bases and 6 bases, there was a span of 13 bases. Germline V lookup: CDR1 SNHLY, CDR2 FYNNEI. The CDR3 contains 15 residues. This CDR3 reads CASSESGGSYEKLFF. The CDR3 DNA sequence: TGTGCCAGCAGTGAATCAGGAGGAAGTTATGAAAAACTGTTTTTT.

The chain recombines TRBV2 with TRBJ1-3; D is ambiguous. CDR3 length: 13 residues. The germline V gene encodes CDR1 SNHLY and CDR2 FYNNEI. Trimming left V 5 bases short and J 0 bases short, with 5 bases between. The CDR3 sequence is CASSTNSGNTIYF. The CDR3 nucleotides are TGTGCCAGCAGTACTAACTCTGGAAACACCATATATTTT.

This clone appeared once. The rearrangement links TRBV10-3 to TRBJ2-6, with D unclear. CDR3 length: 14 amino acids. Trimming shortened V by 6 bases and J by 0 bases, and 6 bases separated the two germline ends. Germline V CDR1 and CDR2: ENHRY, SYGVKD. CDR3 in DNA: TGTGCCATCAGCATTGTCTCTGGGGCCAACGTCCTGACTTTC. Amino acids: CAISIVSGANVLTF.

CDR3 sequence: CASSIRGSFYNEQFF. The CDR3 DNA sequence: TGTGCCAGTAGTATTAGGGGCAGTTTTTACAATGAGCAGTTCTTC. The chain combines TRBV19 with TRBJ2-1; the D gene is possibly TRBD1 (5 bases). This CDR3 region has 15 residues. The V gene's germline CDR1 is LNHDA and CDR2 SQIVND (reference sequence). Trimming pared 3 bases from V and 4 bases from J, leaving 13 bases between.

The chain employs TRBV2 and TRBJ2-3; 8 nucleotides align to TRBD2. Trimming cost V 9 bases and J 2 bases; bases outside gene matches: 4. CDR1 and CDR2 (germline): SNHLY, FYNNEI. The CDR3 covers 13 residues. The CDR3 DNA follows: TGTGCCAGTCGGGGGGGCCTCACAGATACGCAGTATTTT. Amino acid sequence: CASRGGLTDTQYF.